These T cell receptor beta chains were read from a single sample in a study of T cell responses to AZD1222 COVID-19 vaccine. Profiled with immunoSEQ multiplex PCR; TCRdb holds only in-frame clones, not every one. The sample has around 120,000 clones; approximately 90% are singletons. This sample comprised peripheral blood, obtained on day 0 of AZD1222 vaccination. The receptor set was obtained from an adult in good health. The CDR3 runs from the conserved cysteine through the conserved F or W. The order of the fields is CDR3 length, D gene, V gene, clone size, J gene, CDR3 DNA, CDR3 protein. D genes are given only for firm matches. Only part of the rows carry a size: once, few, many, or a class if the clone is expanded.

17	TRBD2	TRBV15	.	TRBJ2-3	TGTGCCACCAGCCTCAAGATGCTAGCGGGCTACACAGATACGCAGTATTTT	CATSLKMLAGYTDTQYF
15	.	TRBV7-9	.	TRBJ2-3	TGTGCCAGCAGCCAACCCGCAGGGGGGACAGATACGCAGTATTTT	CASSQPAGGTDTQYF
13	.	TRBV5-1	.	TRBJ2-1	TGCGCCAGCAGCTTGGAATATATCGATGAGCAGTTCTTC	CASSLEYIDEQFF
15	TRBD1	TRBV19	.	TRBJ1-2	TGTGCCAGTAGCAGCCCGGGACAGGGTGACTATGGCTACACCTTC	CASSSPGQGDYGYTF
12	.	TRBV7-2	.	TRBJ1-5	TGTGCCAGCAGCTTAGCTGTTCAGCCCCAGCATTTT	CASSLAVQPQHF
15	.	TRBV5-8	once	TRBJ1-2	TGTGCCAGCACCCCCGGGGGGGAATTTAACTATGGCTACACCTTC	CASTPGGEFNYGYTF
17	.	TRBV30	few	TRBJ1-2	TGTGCCTGGAGTGGAGGGGCCGGACTCTGGGGTAACTATGGCTACACCTTC	CAWSGGAGLWGNYGYTF
17	.	TRBV4-1	once	TRBJ2-1	TGCGCCAGCAGCCAAGAGGGGGGGGCGGGAGCTTACAATGAGCAGTTCTTC	CASSQEGGAGAYNEQFF
11	.	TRBV10-3	.	TRBJ2-7	TGTGCCACACGTGAGGGGGGCGAGCAGTACTTC	CATREGGEQYF
18	TRBD1	TRBV2	.	TRBJ1-4	TGTGCCAGCAGTGTACTCGGGACAGGGGTCATAGCTAATGAAAAACTGTTTTTT	CASSVLGTGVIANEKLFF
15	.	TRBV6-5	once	TRBJ2-2	TGTGCCAGCAGCGGGACGGACTCGAACACCGGGGAGCTGTTTTTT	CASSGTDSNTGELFF
14	TRBD2	TRBV28	.	TRBJ2-1	TGTGCCAGCAGCGGGAGGGGGTCCTACAATGAGCAGTTCTTC	CASSGRGSYNEQFF
19	TRBD1	TRBV5-1	.	TRBJ2-7	TGCGCCAGCAGGACCCGACCGGGACAGGGGGGCCTAGACTCCTACGAGCAGTACTTC	CASRTRPGQGGLDSYEQYF
15	TRBD1	TRBV5-8	.	TRBJ2-7	TGTGCCAGCAGCTCGGGACAGACCCTTTCCTACGAGCAGTACTTC	CASSSGQTLSYEQYF
13	.	TRBV27	.	TRBJ2-2	TGTGCCAGCAGTTGGCCAGGGGACGGGGAGCTGTTTTTT	CASSWPGDGELFF
13	TRBD1	TRBV2	.	TRBJ1-1	TGTGCCAGCTCTGAAGAGAGGACAGGTAGAGCTTTCTTT	CASSEERTGRAFF